A single sample gave rise to the 27 T cell receptor beta chains below, sequenced in a study of T cells expressing NK-cell markers. TCRdb reprocessed the 5' RACE reads; each CDR3 protein has one entry and no DNA is given. In total, the table holds around 380,000 distinct CDR3 sequences. Source material: blood T cells: a sorted CD56 or NKG2C T cell subset, CD4+ or CD8+ T cells, or bulk PBMC T cells (not recorded which). The receptors come from a woman in her 50s in good health.

V and J are TRBV15 and TRBJ2-1; without DNA, the TCRdb call of TRBD2 cannot be checked. The CDR3 runs 14 residues. Looked up from germline, CDR1 is LNHNV and CDR2 is YYDKDF (reference sequence). The CDR3 sequence: CATSSFEREEAEFF.

V gene TRBV24-1 combines with J gene TRBJ2-3. This CDR3 has 13 amino acids. Germline loops: CDR1 KGHDR, CDR2 SFDVKD. The chain's CDR3 is CATSDHDTDTQYF.

The chain couples TRBV12-3 or TRBV12-4 to TRBJ1-2. The CDR3 runs 17 residues. The CDR3 protein is CASSPTRRGMGSTGYTF.

CDR3 sequence: CASSLGRQSWPGELFF. The chain links TRBV12-3 or TRBV12-4 to TRBJ2-2; TCRdb's D call of TRBD2 is untestable without DNA. This CDR3 has 16 amino acids.

The rearrangement joins TRBV12-5 to TRBJ2-1; with no DNA, the TCRdb D assignment of TRBD1 cannot be verified. Per germline, CDR1 LGHNT and CDR2 FRNRAP. The CDR3 is 17 amino acids. CDR3 in amino acids: CASGLSPGTGFRNEQFF.

The genes are TRBV4-1 and TRBJ2-2; TCRdb designates TRBD1, a call that cannot be tested without DNA. The CDR3 loop spans 16 amino acids. Germline loops: CDR1 MGHRA, CDR2 YSYEKL. CDR3: CASSHGRTYDTGELFF.

The V and J genes are TRBV4-1 and TRBJ2-1; TCRdb proposes TRBD2, but this gene call is untestable without DNA. The CDR3 sequence is 15 residues long. Germline V gives CDR1 MGHRA, CDR2 YSYEKL. This chain's CDR3 is CASSPQTSGRGEQFF.

CDR3 residues: CASSSNFPGMQPQHF. The chain joins TRBV12-3 or TRBV12-4 to TRBJ1-5; TCRdb returns TRBD1, unconfirmable since there is no DNA. This CDR3 spans 15 amino acids.

This chain connects TRBV13 to TRBJ2-1; TCRdb lists TRBD1, though no DNA is available to test this call. The CDR3 spans 16 residues. CDR1 is PRHDT, CDR2 FYEKMQ, per germline (reference sequence). Here the CDR3 reads CASSPGGGVSYNEQFF.

The chain combines TRBV24-1 with TRBJ2-2; TCRdb lists TRBD1, though no DNA is available to test this call. This CDR3 is built from 14 residues. Germline CDR1 KGHDR, CDR2 SFDVKD. CDR3 sequence reads: CATRGDGPTGELFF.

CDR3 loop: CASPRAVNYEQYF. The chain links TRBV27 to TRBJ2-7; TCRdb indicates TRBD1, and absent DNA this call remains unverified. CDR3 size: 13 residues. In germline, CDR1 is MNHEY, CDR2 SMNVEV (reference sequence).

The chain combines TRBV13 with TRBJ2-1; TCRdb lists TRBD2, though no DNA is available to test this call. Germline V gene data show CDR1 as PRHDT and CDR2 as FYEKMQ (reference sequence). There are 15 residues in the CDR3. The CDR3 protein is CASSLGGTSGREQFF.

This rearrangement joins TRBV7-9 to TRBJ2-6. CDR1 and CDR2 from the germline V gene are SEHNR and FQNEAQ (reference sequence). This CDR3 spans 18 amino acids. This chain's CDR3 is CASSTEDPGSSGANVLTF.

The chain couples TRBV29-1 to TRBJ2-3; TCRdb returns TRBD1, unconfirmable since there is no DNA. CDR1 is SQVTM, CDR2 ANQGSEA, per germline. This CDR3 spans 12 amino acids. The CDR3: CSVGATTDTQYF.

The chain carries TRBV6-5 and TRBJ2-5. Germline V gene lookup returns CDR1 MNHEY and CDR2 SVGAGI. This CDR3 spans 13 amino acids. CDR3 in amino acids: CASSNLVQETQYF.

The chain combines TRBV4-1 with TRBJ2-5; TCRdb's assignment of TRBD2 cannot be checked, as there is no DNA. Per the germline V gene, CDR1 is MGHRA and CDR2 is YSYEKL. The length of the CDR3 is 15 residues. The CDR3 is CASSEAPGGQETQYF.

The chain joins TRBV7-3 to TRBJ2-1; as DNA is missing, the TRBD2 call by TCRdb cannot be tested. The CDR3 loop spans 12 amino acids. Germline values: CDR1 SGHTA, CDR2 FQGTGA. CDR3 sequence: CASSQTSGREFF.

The rearrangement links TRBV7-2 to TRBJ2-7; TCRdb calls TRBD2, which cannot be checked without DNA. Per the germline V gene, CDR1 is SGHTA and CDR2 is FQGNSA. CDR3 length: 14 residues. CDR3 amino acids: CASSFRAGDYEQYF.

The rearrangement joins TRBV11-3 to TRBJ2-1; TCRdb reports TRBD2, a call that lacks DNA to check it against. Germline loops: CDR1 SGHNT, CDR2 YENEEA. The CDR3 has 13 amino acids. The CDR3 sequence is CASSPQAGGPIFF.

V gene TRBV29-1 combines with J gene TRBJ1-2; the D gene TCRdb calls, TRBD1, cannot be checked with no DNA. This CDR3 comprises 11 residues. Germline assignment: CDR1 SQVTM and CDR2 ANQGSEA. Here the CDR3 reads CSAGQGYGYTF.

The chain carries TRBV7-2 and TRBJ1-4; without DNA, the TCRdb call of TRBD1 cannot be checked. Germline CDR1 SGHTA, CDR2 FQGNSA. This CDR3 region has 15 residues. CDR3 loop: CASSLTGTANEKLFF.

This rearrangement joins TRBV2 to TRBJ2-1; TCRdb's assignment of TRBD2 cannot be checked, as there is no DNA. CDR3 size: 15 residues. CDR1 and CDR2 from the germline V gene are SNHLY and FYNNEI. CDR3 residues: CASSLLAGVSNEQFF.

This chain uses TRBV12-2 with TRBJ2-5; TCRdb calls TRBD1, which cannot be checked without DNA. TRBV12-2 constitutes a pseudogene. The CDR3 has 13 amino acids. The CDR3: CASRFREGETQYF.

The rearrangement uses TRBV24-1 and TRBJ1-2; TCRdb's D call, TRBD1, is unchecked because there is no DNA. The CDR3 extends over 14 amino acids. CDR1 and CDR2 (germline): KGHDR, SFDVKD. This CDR3 reads CATSASGRNYGYTF.

The chain is built from TRBV5-1 and TRBJ2-4; with no DNA, the TCRdb D assignment of TRBD2 cannot be verified. The CDR3 length is 14 residues. The germline CDR1 and CDR2 sequences are SGHRS and YFSETQ. This CDR3 is CASSSRRRGDIQYF.

V and J are TRBV12-3 or TRBV12-4 and TRBJ2-7; TCRdb returns TRBD1, unconfirmable since there is no DNA. The CDR3 runs to 15 residues. CDR3: CASRLQVGGNYEQYF.

The chain employs TRBV5-6 and TRBJ2-5; TCRdb lists TRBD2, though no DNA is available to test this call. The CDR3 is made up of 17 amino acids. Germline CDR1 SGHDT, CDR2 YYEEEE. CDR3 amino acids: CASSPGLAGGPVETQYF.